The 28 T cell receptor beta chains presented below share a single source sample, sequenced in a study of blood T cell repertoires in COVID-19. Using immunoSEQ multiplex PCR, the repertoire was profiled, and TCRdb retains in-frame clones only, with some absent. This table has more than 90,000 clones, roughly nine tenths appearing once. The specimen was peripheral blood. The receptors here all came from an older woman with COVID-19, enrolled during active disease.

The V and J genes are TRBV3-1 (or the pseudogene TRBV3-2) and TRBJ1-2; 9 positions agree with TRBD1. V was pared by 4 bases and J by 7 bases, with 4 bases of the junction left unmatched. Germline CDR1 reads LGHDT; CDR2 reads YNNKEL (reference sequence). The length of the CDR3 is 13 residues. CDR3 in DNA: TGTGCCAGCAGCCCCCGGACAGGGGCTGGCTACACCTTC. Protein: CASSPRTGAGYTF.

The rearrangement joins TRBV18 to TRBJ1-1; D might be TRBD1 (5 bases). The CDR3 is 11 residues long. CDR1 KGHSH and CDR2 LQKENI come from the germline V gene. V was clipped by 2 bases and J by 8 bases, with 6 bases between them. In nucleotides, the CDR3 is TGTGCCAGCTCACCAGGGGCAGAAGCTTTCTTT. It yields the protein CASSPGAEAFF.

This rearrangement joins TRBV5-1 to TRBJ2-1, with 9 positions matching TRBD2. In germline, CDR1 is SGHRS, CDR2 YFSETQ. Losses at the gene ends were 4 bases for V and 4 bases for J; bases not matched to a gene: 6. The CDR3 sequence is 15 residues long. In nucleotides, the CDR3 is TGCGCCAGCAGCCACCTAGCGGGGCCTTACAATGAGCAGTTCTTC. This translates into CASSHLAGPYNEQFF.

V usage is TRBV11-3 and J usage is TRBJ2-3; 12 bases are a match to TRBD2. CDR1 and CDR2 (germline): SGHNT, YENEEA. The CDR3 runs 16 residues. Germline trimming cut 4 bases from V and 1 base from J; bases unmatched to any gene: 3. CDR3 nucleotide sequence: TGTGCCAGCAGCTCGGGACTAGCGGGCCGCACAGATACGCAGTATTTT. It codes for CASSSGLAGRTDTQYF.

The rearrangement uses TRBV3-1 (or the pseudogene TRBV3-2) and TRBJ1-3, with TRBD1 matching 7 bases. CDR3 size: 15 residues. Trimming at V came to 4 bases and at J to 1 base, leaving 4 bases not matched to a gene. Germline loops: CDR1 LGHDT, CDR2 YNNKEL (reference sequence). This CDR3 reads CASSPRDRSGNTIYF. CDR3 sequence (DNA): TGTGCCAGCAGCCCCCGGGACAGATCTGGAAACACCATATATTTT.

The CDR3, as DNA: TGTGCCAGCAGCTTAGTAGGGACAGTTGGAAACACCATATATTTT. Amino acid sequence: CASSLVGTVGNTIYF. This chain links TRBV7-2 with TRBJ1-3; 7 bases match TRBD1. The germline V gene encodes CDR1 SGHTA and CDR2 FQGNSA. The CDR3 has 15 residues. The J segment lost 3 bases and the V segment lost 1 base, leaving 3 bases of the junction unmatched.

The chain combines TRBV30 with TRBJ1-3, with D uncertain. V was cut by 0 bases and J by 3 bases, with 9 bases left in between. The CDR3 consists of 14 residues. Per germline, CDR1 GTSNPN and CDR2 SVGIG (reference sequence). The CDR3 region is CAWSVGGVGNTIYF. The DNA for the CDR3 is TGTGCCTGGAGTGTCGGCGGCGTTGGAAACACCATATATTTT. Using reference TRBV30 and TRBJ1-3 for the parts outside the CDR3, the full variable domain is SQTIHQWPATLVQPVGSPLSLECTVEGTSNPNLYWYRQAAGRGLQLLFYSVGIGQISSEVPQNLSASRPQDRQFILSSKKLLLSDSGFYLCAWSVGGVGNTIYFGEGSWLTVV.

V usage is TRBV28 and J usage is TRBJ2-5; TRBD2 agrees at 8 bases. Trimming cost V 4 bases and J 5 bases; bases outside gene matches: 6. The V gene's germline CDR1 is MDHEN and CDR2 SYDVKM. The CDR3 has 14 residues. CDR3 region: CASSSEAGAETQYF. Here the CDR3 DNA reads TGTGCCAGCAGTTCTGAAGCGGGGGCCGAGACCCAGTACTTC.

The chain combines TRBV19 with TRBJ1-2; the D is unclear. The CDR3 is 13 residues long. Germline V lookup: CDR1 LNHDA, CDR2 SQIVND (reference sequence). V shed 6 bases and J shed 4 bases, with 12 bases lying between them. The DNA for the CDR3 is TGTGCCAGTAGGTCGACTAGGGCCTATGGCTACACCTTC. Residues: CASRSTRAYGYTF. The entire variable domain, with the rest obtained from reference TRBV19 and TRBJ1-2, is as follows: DGGITQSPKYLFRKEGQNVTLSCEQNLNHDAMYWYRQDPGQGLRLIYYSQIVNDFQKGDIAEGYSVSREKKESFPLTVTSAQKNPTAFYLCASRSTRAYGYTFGSGTRLTVV.

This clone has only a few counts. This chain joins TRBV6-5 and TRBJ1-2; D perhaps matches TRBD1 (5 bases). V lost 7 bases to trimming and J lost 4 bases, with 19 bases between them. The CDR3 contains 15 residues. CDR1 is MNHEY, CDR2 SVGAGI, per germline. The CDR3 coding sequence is TGTGCCAGCACCGACGGGGGATCCATTTCCTATGGCTACACCTTC. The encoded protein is CASTDGGSISYGYTF.

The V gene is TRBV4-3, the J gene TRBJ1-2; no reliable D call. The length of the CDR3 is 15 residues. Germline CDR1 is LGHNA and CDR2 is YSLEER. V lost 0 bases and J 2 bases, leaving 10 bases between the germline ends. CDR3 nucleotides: TGCGCCAGCAGCCAAGATGGCCCAGAAAACTATGGCTACACCTTC. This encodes CASSQDGPENYGYTF.

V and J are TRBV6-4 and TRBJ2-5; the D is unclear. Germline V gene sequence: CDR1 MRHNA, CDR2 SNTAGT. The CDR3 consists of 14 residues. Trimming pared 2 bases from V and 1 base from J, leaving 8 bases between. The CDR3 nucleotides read TGTGCCAGCAGTGACAGGTCGGGCCAAGAGACCCAGTACTTC. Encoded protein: CASSDRSGQETQYF.

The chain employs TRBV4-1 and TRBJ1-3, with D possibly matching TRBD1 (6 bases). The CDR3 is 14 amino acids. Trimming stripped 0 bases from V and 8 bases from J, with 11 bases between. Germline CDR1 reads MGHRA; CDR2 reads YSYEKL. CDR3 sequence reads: CASSQDPAGDTIYF. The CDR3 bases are TGCGCCAGCAGCCAAGACCCGGCAGGGGACACCATATATTTT.

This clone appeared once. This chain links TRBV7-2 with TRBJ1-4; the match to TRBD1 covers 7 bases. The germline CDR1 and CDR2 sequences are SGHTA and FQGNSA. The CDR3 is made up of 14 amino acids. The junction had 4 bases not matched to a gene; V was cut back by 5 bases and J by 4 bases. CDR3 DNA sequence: TGTGCCAGCAGCCTGGGACAGCTTAATGAAAAACTGTTTTTT. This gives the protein CASSLGQLNEKLFF.

The CDR3 is CASSRIPGQGANQPQHF. Here the CDR3 DNA reads TGCGCCAGCAGCCGTATACCGGGACAGGGGGCTAATCAGCCCCAGCATTTT. V usage is TRBV4-1 and J usage is TRBJ1-5, with 12 bases aligning to TRBD1. Germline CDR1 reads MGHRA; CDR2 reads YSYEKL. The junction had 8 bases not matched to a gene; V was cut back by 4 bases and J by 4 bases. This CDR3 spans 17 amino acids.

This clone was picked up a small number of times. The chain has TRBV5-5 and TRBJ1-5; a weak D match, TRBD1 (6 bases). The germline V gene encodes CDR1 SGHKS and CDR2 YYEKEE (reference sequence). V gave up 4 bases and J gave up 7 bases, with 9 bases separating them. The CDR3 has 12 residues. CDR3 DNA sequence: TGTGCCAGCAGCCCGACAGGACAGCCCCAGCATTTT. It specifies CASSPTGQPQHF.

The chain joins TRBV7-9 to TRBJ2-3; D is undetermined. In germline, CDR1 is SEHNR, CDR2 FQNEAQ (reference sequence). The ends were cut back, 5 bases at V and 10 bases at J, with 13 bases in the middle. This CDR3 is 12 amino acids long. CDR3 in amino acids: CASSRRPEAQYF. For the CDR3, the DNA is TGTGCCAGCAGCCGACGTCCAGAGGCGCAGTATTTT.

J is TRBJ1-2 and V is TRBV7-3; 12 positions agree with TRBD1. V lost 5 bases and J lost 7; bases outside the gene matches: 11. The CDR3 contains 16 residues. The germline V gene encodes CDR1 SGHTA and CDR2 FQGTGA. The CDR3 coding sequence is TGTGCCAGCAGCCCTAAAGGGGGACAGGGGGCGGGTGGCTACACCTTC. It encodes CASSPKGGQGAGGYTF.

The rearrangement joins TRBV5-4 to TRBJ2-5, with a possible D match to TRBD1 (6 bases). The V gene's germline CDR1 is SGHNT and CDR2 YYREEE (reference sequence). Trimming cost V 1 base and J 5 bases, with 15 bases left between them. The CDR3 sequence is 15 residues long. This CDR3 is CASSLLTGQRETQYF. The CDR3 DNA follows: TGTGCCAGCAGCTTGCTGACAGGCCAGAGGGAGACCCAGTACTTC.

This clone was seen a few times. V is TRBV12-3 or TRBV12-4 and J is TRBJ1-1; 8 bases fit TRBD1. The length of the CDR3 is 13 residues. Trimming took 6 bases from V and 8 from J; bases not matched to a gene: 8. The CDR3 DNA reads TGTGCCAGCAGGCCGGGACAGGCCCTAGAAGCTTTCTTT. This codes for CASRPGQALEAFF.

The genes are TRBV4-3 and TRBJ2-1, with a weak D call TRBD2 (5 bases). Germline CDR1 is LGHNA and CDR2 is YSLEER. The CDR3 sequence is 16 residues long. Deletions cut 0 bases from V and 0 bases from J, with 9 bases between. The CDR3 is CASSQDVATSYNEQFF. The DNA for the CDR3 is TGCGCCAGCAGCCAAGATGTAGCGACCTCCTACAATGAGCAGTTCTTC.

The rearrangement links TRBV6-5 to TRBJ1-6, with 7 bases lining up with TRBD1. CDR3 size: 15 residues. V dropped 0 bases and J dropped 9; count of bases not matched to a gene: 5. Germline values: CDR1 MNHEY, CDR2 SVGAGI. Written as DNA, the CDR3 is TGTGCCAGCAGTTACTCGGAGACAGGGTCTTCACCCCTCCACTTT. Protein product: CASSYSETGSSPLHF.

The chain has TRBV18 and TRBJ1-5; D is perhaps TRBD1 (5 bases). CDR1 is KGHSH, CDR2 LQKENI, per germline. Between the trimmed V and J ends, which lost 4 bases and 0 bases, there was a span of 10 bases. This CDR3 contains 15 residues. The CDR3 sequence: CASSLQQVSNQPQHF. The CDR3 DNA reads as TGTGCCAGCTCACTCCAACAGGTTAGCAATCAGCCCCAGCATTTT. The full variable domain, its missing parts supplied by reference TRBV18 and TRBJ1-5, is NAGVMQNPRHLVRRRGQEARLRCSPMKGHSHVYWYRQLPEEGLKFMVYLQKENIIDESGMPKERFSAEFPKEGPSILRIQQVVRGDSAAYFCASSLQQVSNQPQHFGDGTRLSIL.

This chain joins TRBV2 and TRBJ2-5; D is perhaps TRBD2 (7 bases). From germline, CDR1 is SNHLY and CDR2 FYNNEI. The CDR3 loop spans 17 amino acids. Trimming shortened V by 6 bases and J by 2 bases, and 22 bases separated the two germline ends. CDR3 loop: CASSSPKGGAVQETQYF. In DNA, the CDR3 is TGTGCCAGCAGCTCCCCGAAGGGGGGGGCCGTTCAAGAGACCCAGTACTTC. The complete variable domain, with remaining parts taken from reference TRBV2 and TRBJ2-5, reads EPEVTQTPSHQVTQMGQEVILRCVPISNHLYFYWYRQILGQKVEFLVSFYNNEISEKSEIFDDQFSVERPDGSNFTLKIRSTKLEDSAMYFCASSSPKGGAVQETQYFGPGTRLLVL.

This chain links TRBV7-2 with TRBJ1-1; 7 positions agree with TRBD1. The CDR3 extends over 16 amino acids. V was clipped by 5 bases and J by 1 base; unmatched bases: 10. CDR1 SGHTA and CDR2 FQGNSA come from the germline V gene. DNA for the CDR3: TGTGCCAGCAGCGCCGACAGGGCAACCCCGAACACTGAAGCTTTCTTT. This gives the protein CASSADRATPNTEAFF.

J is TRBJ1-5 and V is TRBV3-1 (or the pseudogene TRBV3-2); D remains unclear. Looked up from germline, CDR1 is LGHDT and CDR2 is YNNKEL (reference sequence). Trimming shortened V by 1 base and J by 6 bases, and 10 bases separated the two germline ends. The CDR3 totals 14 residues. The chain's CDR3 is CASSQGGGVQPQHF. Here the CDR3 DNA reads TGTGCCAGCAGCCAAGGAGGCGGGGTTCAGCCCCAGCATTTT.

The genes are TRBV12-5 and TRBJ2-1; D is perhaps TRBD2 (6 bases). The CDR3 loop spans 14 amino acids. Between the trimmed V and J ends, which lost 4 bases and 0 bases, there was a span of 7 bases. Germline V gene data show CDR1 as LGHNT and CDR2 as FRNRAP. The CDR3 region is CASGSGSSYNEQFF. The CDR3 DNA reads TGTGCTAGTGGTTCCGGGAGCTCCTACAATGAGCAGTTCTTC.

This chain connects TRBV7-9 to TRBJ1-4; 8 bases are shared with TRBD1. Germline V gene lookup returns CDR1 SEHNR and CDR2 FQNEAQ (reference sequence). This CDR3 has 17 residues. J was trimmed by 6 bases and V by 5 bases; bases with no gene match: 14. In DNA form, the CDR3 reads TGTGCCAGCAGCCCTAATCAGGGGGCGAGGGATGATGAAAAACTGTTTTTT. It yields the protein CASSPNQGARDDEKLFF.